This T cell receptor (beta chain) is from a study of tumor and adjacent non-tumor tissue in lung cancer. This clonotype was recorded once. One end of the junction varies from germline; a read error may be responsible. A modified ARM-PCR protocol with three rounds of nested PCR amplified TCRbeta. TCRdb passed the multiplex PCR reads through MiXCR, listing each CDR3 protein once. The table shows 200,000 or so distinct CDR3 sequences, with about 71% occurring only once. Germline CDR1 and CDR2: MDHEN and SYDVKM. The CDR3 extends over 10 amino acids. RNA was extracted from bulk tissue without any cell sorting.

The sequencing input was lung tumor tissue. The TCR was taken from a man aged 55 to 70 with non-small cell lung cancer. This rearrangement joins TRBV28 to TRBJ2-7; D not certain. This CDR3 is CASGPYEKYF. CDR3 coding DNA: TGTGCCAGCGGCCCCTACGAGAAGTACTTC.